This T cell receptor beta chain was captured in a study of blood T cells in healthy people across ages. Study-wide points: TCR beta diversity tracked closely with naive T cell percentage.

This clonotype was seen only a few times. What it recognizes is unknown. Next came a second PCR, run for about 7 to 12 cycles, which used a sample-barcoded 5' primer along with a J-beta primer mix. The template-switch adaptor was a 5' adaptor with 12 random nucleotides. It tagged each cDNA molecule. Paired-end reads containing CDR3 totaled no fewer than 3 million for each sample. TCRdb reanalysed the 5' RACE reads using MiXCR and keeps one entry per CDR3 protein. This repertoire shows about 1.7 million distinct CDR3 sequences, about 28% found once; its top ten account for 7.7%. Looked up from germline, CDR1 is GTSNPN and CDR2 is SVGIG (reference sequence). The CDR3 has 13 residues. V was clipped by 4 bases and J by 3 bases, with 10 bases between them.

Sequenced sample: blood. The source is a woman aged 25-40 years in good health. The V gene is TRBV30, the J gene TRBJ2-1; D not certain. The CDR3 is CAWMSDLYNEQFF. Here the CDR3 DNA reads TGTGCCTGGATGTCGGACCTCTACAATGAGCAGTTCTTC. Filled out from reference TRBV30 and TRBJ2-1, the complete variable domain reads SQTIHQWPATLVQPVGSPLSLECTVEGTSNPNLYWYRQAAGRGLQLLFYSVGIGQISSEVPQNLSASRPQDRQFILSSKKLLLSDSGFYLCAWMSDLYNEQFFGPGTRLTVL.